This T cell receptor (beta chain) was recorded in a study of Graves' ophthalmopathy and Graves' hyperthyroidism. Study overall: Stable hyperthyroidism denotes an absence of ophthalmopathy throughout 18 months of follow-up.

Reliance was placed on clinical symptoms, serum thyroxine, TRAb, thyroid ultrasound and orbital computed tomography for diagnosis. This clonotype has a count of ten or more. Its cognate antigen is unknown. The sequenced template was RNA, covering the TCR beta CDR3 region. Amplification began with first-round RT-PCR using HTBI primers, then second-round multiplex PCR was performed. TCRdb itself ran the multiplex PCR reads through MiXCR, one entry per CDR3 protein. This table holds more than 1,000,000 distinct CDR3 sequences, less than 45% found once. The CDR3 loop spans 13 amino acids. V was cut by 3 bases and J by 4 bases, with 9 bases left in between. Germline loops: CDR1 LNHDA, CDR2 SQIVND (reference sequence). The study, taken as a whole, reports: Among expanded thyroid clonotypes above 0.001 frequency, most also occurred in blood.

The genes are TRBV19 and TRBJ2-5; D call uncertain. The sample consisted of peripheral blood or thyroid tissue (not recorded which). This receptor was identified in an adult man with Graves' hyperthyroidism. The CDR3 here is CASSIAVGETQYF. DNA for the CDR3: TGTGCCAGTAGTATTGCGGTGGGAGAGACCCAGTACTTC. Together with reference TRBV19 and TRBJ2-5, the CDR3 gives the full variable domain: DGGITQSPKYLFRKEGQNVTLSCEQNLNHDAMYWYRQDPGQGLRLIYYSQIVNDFQKGDIAEGYSVSREKKESFPLTVTSAQKNPTAFYLCASSIAVGETQYFGPGTRLLVL.